This TCR beta chain was sequenced in a study of long-term antiretroviral therapy in people with HIV. Germline loops: CDR1 SGHRS, CDR2 YFSETQ. With V trimmed by 0 bases and J by 5 bases, 3 bases remained unmatched. The CDR3 is 15 amino acids. Version v3.0 of the immunoSEQ assay was performed at survey level. A target of roughly 40,000-55,000 T-cell genomes per sample was set for sequencing. Clones were sequenced by immunoSEQ multiplex PCR, and TCRdb holds only the in-frame ones, with some missing. The sample includes over 15,000 clones, 80% to 90% of them seen just once. Study results and caveats: The blood, collected between about 2004 and 2017, was possibly taken under older ART regimens. After ART, diversity increased yet remained lower than transplant donor controls.

For this clone: Antigen specificity is unknown.

The genes are TRBV5-1 and TRBJ2-1; 9 positions match TRBD2. The source of this sequence is a woman aged 30 to 39 with HIV. This material consisted of unsorted PBMCs, taken 2.3 to 2.4 years before starting antiretroviral therapy. The CDR3 coding sequence is TGCGCCAGCAGCTTGGAGGCTAGCGGGGACAATGAGCAGTTCTTC. Translation gives CASSLEASGDNEQFF.